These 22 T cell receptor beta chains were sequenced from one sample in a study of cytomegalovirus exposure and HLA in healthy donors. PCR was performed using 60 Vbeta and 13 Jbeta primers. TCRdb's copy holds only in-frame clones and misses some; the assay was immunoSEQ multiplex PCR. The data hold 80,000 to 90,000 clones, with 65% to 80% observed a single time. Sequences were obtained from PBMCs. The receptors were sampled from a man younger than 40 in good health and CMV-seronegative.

The CDR3 region has the DNA TGTGCCAGCAGTGAAGCGCTAGAGGGTGAGCAGTTCTTC. Amino acids: CASSEALEGEQFF. This chain connects TRBV2 to TRBJ2-1; maybe TRBD2 (5 bases). With 0 bases removed from V and 9 bases from J, the gap between germline ends came to 9 bases. This CDR3 contains 13 residues. Per the germline V gene, CDR1 is SNHLY and CDR2 is FYNNEI.

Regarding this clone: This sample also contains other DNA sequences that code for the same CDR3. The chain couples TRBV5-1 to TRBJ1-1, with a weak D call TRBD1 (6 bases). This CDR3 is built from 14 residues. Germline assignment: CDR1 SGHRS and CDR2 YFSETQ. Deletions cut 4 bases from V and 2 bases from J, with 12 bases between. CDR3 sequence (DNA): TGCGCCAGCAGCACCGGACAGCAAAACACTGAAGCTTTCTTT. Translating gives CASSTGQQNTEAFF.

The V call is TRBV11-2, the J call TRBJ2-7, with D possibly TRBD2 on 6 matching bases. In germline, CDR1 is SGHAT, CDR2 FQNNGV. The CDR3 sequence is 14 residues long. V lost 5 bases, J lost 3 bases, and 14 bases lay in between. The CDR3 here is CASSLRDFHYEQYF. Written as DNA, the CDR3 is TGTGCCAGCAGCCTCCGGGACTTTCACTACGAGCAGTACTTC.

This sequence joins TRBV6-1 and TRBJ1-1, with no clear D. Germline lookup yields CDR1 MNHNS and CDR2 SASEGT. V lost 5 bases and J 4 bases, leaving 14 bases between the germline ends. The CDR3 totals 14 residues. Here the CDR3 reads CASSFRGDGTEAFF. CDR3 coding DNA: TGTGCCAGCAGTTTCCGGGGTGATGGCACTGAAGCTTTCTTT.

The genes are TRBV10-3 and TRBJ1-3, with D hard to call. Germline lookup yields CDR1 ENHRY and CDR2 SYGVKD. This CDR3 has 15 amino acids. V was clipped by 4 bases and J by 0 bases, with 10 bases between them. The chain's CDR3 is CAISGSGISGNTIYF. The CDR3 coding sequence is TGTGCCATCAGTGGCTCGGGGATCTCTGGAAACACCATATATTTT.

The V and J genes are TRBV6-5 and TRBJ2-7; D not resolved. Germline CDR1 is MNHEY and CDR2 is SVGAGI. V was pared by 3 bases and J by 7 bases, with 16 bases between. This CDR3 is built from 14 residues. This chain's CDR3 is CASSYFGTKKEQYF. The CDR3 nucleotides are TGTGCCAGCAGTTATTTCGGAACTAAGAAAGAGCAGTACTTC.

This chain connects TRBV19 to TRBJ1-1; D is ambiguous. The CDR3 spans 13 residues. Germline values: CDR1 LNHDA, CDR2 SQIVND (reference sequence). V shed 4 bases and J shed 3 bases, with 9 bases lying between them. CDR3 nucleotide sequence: TGTGCCAGTAGTAGGCCTAGAGACACTGAAGCTTTCTTT. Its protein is CASSRPRDTEAFF. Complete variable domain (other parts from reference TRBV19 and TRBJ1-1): DGGITQSPKYLFRKEGQNVTLSCEQNLNHDAMYWYRQDPGQGLRLIYYSQIVNDFQKGDIAEGYSVSREKKESFPLTVTSAQKNPTAFYLCASSRPRDTEAFFGQGTRLTVV.

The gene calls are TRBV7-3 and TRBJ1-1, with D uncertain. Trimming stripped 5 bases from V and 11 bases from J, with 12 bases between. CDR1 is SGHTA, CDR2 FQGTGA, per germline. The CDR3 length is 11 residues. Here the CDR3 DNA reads TGTGCCAGCAGCCCACTTTTCTACGCTTTCTTT. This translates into CASSPLFYAFF.

CDR3 in amino acids: CASGFHGNQPQHF. As DNA, the CDR3 is TGTGCTAGTGGTTTCCATGGCAATCAGCCCCAGCATTTT. The chain is built from TRBV12-5 and TRBJ1-5; D ambiguous. This CDR3 has 13 residues. Germline V gives CDR1 LGHNT, CDR2 FRNRAP. The V and J ends lost 3 bases and 2 bases respectively, with 5 bases between them.

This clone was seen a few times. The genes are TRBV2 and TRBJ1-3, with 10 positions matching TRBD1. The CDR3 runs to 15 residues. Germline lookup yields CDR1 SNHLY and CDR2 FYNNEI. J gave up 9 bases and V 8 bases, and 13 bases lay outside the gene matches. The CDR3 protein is CASGAGTGELVTIYF. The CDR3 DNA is TGTGCCAGCGGCGCCGGGACAGGGGAACTAGTCACCATATATTTT. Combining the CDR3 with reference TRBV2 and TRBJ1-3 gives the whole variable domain EPEVTQTPSHQVTQMGQEVILRCVPISNHLYFYWYRQILGQKVEFLVSFYNNEISEKSEIFDDQFSVERPDGSNFTLKIRSTKLEDSAMYFCASGAGTGELVTIYFGEGSWLTVV.

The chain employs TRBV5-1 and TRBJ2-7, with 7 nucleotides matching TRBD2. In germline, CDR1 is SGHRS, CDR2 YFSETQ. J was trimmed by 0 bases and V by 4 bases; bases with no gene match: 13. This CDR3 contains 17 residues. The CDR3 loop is CASSPIPAGVDSYEQYF. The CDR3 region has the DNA TGCGCCAGCAGCCCGATCCCGGCGGGGGTAGACTCCTACGAGCAGTACTTC.

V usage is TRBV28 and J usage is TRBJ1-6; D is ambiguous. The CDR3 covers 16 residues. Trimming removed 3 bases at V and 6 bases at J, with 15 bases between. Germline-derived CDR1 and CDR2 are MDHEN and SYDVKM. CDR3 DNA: TGTGCCAGCAGTTTGGACCCTTTGACTAGTAATTCACCCCTCCACTTT. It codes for CASSLDPLTSNSPLHF.

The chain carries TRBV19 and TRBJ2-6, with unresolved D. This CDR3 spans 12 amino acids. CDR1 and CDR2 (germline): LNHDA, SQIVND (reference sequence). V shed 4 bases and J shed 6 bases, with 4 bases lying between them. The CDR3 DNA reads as TGTGCCAGTAGTACCCAGGCCAACGTCCTGACTTTC. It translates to CASSTQANVLTF.

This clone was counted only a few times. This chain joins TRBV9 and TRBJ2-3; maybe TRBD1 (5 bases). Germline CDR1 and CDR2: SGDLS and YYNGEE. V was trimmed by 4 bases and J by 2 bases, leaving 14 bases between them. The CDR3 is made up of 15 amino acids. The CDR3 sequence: CASSPDSEPTDTQYF. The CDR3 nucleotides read TGTGCCAGCAGCCCCGACAGCGAACCCACAGATACGCAGTATTTT.

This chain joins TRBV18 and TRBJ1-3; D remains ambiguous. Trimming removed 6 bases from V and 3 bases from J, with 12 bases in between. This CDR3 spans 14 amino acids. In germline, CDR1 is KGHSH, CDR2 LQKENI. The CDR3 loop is CASSPGEDGNTIYF. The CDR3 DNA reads TGTGCCAGCTCGCCCGGGGAGGATGGAAACACCATATATTTT.

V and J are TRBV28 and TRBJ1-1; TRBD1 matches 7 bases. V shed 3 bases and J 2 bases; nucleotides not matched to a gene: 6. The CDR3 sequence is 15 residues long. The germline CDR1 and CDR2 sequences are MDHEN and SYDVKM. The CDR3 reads CASSFRGRLNTEAFF. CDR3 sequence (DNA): TGTGCCAGCAGTTTTAGGGGGCGTCTTAACACTGAAGCTTTCTTT.

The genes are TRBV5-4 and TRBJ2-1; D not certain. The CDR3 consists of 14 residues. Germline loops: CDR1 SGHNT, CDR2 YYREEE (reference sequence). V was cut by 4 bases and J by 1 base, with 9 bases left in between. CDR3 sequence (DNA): TGTGCCAGCAGCACGTCAGGTTCCTACAATGAGCAGTTCTTC. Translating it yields CASSTSGSYNEQFF.

CDR3 residues: CASSQNGTGVLSNQPQHF. The CDR3 DNA is TGCGCCAGCAGTCAGAACGGGACAGGGGTTCTTAGCAATCAGCCCCAGCATTTT. The rearrangement joins TRBV23-1 to TRBJ1-5; 10 bases line up with TRBD1. TRBV23-1 is sorted into the ORF group, with uncertain function. The CDR3 extends over 18 amino acids. The J segment lost 0 bases and the V segment lost 3 bases, leaving 8 bases of the junction unmatched.

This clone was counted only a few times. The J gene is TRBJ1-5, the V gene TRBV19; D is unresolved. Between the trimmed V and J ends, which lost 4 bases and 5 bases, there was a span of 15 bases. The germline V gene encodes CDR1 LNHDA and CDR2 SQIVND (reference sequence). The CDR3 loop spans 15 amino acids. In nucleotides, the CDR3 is TGTGCCAGTAGTAATGGGAGGGCAGTGTATCAGCCCCAGCATTTT. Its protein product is CASSNGRAVYQPQHF.

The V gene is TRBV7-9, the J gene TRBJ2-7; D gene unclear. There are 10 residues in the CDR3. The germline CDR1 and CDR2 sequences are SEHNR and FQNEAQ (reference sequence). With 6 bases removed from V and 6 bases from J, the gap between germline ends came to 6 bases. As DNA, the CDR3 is TGTGCCAGCAGTAACGGCGAGCAGTACTTC. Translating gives CASSNGEQYF.

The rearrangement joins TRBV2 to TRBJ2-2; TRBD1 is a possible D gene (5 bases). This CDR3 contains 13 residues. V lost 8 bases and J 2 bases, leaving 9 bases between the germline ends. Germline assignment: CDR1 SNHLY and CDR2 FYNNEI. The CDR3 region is CASGQGNTGELFF. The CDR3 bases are TGTGCCAGCGGCCAGGGCAACACCGGGGAGCTGTTTTTT.

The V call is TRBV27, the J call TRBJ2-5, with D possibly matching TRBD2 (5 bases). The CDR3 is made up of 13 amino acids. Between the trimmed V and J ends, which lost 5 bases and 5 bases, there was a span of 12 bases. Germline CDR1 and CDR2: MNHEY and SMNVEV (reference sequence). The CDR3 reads CASSIDGGETQYF. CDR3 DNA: TGTGCCAGCAGTATCGACGGCGGGGAGACCCAGTACTTC.